The rows below give T cell receptor beta chains drawn from one sample of a study of blood T cell repertoires in COVID-19. The method was immunoSEQ multiplex PCR; TCRdb's version includes in-frame clones alone and lacks a portion of them. The table includes fewer than 250,000 clones, more than 70% detected once. Sequenced sample: peripheral blood. The receptor source for this set is a woman between 45 and 65 years old with acute or convalescent COVID-19. CDR3s include the opening cysteine and the closing phenylalanine or tryptophan. The order of the fields is D gene, V gene, clone size, J gene, CDR3 DNA, CDR3 protein. D genes are given only for firm matches. Clone size is shown for a subset of rows, as once, few, many or a class of expanded clone.

>TRBD2|TRBV2|-|TRBJ2-2
TGTGCCAGCAGTCCTCTAGCGGGAGGGGTTGGGACCGGGGAGCTGTTTTTT
CASSPLAGGVGTGELFF
>-|TRBV7-2|-|TRBJ2-5
TGTGCCAGCAGCTCCGCGACAGGGAGGATGGAGACCCAGTACTTC
CASSSATGRMETQYF
>-|TRBV29-1|once|TRBJ2-1
TGCAGCGTTGGGCGCGGTAGCTCCTACAATGAGCAGTTCTTC
CSVGRGSSYNEQFF
>TRBD1|TRBV5-6|-|TRBJ2-7
TGTGCCAGCAGCATACAGGGGCTTGTCGAGCAGTACTTC
CASSIQGLVEQYF
>TRBD1|TRBV13|-|TRBJ1-1
TGTGCCAGCAGCACGCCGGGACAGATGAACACTGAAGCTTTCTTT
CASSTPGQMNTEAFF
>TRBD1|TRBV19|-|TRBJ1-3
TGTGCCAGCACGGACAGGTCCGAGGGAAACACCATATATTTT
CASTDRSEGNTIYF
>TRBD2|TRBV4-1|-|TRBJ2-3
TGCGCCAGCAGCCAAGATATTCGCCTAGCGGGAAACACAGATACGCAGTATTTT
CASSQDIRLAGNTDTQYF
>TRBD2|TRBV9|-|TRBJ2-1
TGTGCCAGCAGCGTAGCTAGCGGCGACAATGAGCAGTTCTTC
CASSVASGDNEQFF
>TRBD2|TRBV7-2|-|TRBJ2-1
TGTGCCAGCAGCTTAGTTGGGTTAGCGGGAGGTGAGCAGTTCTTC
CASSLVGLAGGEQFF
>TRBD2|TRBV9|-|TRBJ2-3
TGTGCCAGCAGCGCATCTAGCGGGAGAACAGATACGCAGTATTTT
CASSASSGRTDTQYF
>-|TRBV24-1|few|TRBJ2-6
TGTGCCACCAGTGTCCAGGGATCTGGGGCCAACGTCCTGACTTTC
CATSVQGSGANVLTF
>-|TRBV9|-|TRBJ2-5
TGTGCCAGCTCCCGGGTAGCAGCGGAGACCCAGTACTTC
CASSRVAAETQYF
>-|TRBV28|-|TRBJ2-5
TGTGCCAGCAGTTTGGTGGGGGACCCCTCGAGGGGGGAGACCCAGTACTTC
CASSLVGDPSRGETQYF
>TRBD2|TRBV19|-|TRBJ2-1
TGTGCCACCGGCACTAGCGGGAGTTACAATGAGCAGTTCTTC
CATGTSGSYNEQFF
>TRBD2|TRBV3-1/TRBV3-2|-|TRBJ2-2
TGTGCCAGCAGCCCAGGACTAGCGGGAGGCACCGGGGAGCTGTTTTTT
CASSPGLAGGTGELFF
>-|TRBV28|once|TRBJ1-3
TGTGCCAGCAGCTCCGGGGACATCGGAAACACCATATATTTT
CASSSGDIGNTIYF
>-|TRBV27|-|TRBJ2-1
TGTGCCAGCAGGGAGGGCAATGAGCAGTTCTTC
CASREGNEQFF
>-|TRBV28|-|TRBJ1-5
TGTGCCAGCAGTTCAGGGATTAGTCAGCCCCAGCATTTT
CASSSGISQPQHF
>-|TRBV2|-|TRBJ2-3
TGTGCCAGCAGTGCACCGACTGACAGTTTTTCTAGCACAGATACGCAGTATTTT
CASSAPTDSFSSTDTQYF
>TRBD2|TRBV19|-|TRBJ2-1
TGTGCCAGTAGCCTAGGGACTAGCGGGAGGGATTATGAGCAGTTCTTC
CASSLGTSGRDYEQFF
>-|TRBV28|-|TRBJ2-7
TGTGCCAGCAGTTTAGGAGGTACGCCCGAGCAGTACTTC
CASSLGGTPEQYF
>-|TRBV9|-|TRBJ1-6
TGTGCCAGCAGCGTAGACGAGGGTTTTAATTCACCCCTCCACTTT
CASSVDEGFNSPLHF
>TRBD1|TRBV5-1|-|TRBJ2-2
TGCGCCAGCAGCTTGGAGGGGGCGTCCGGGGAGCTGTTTTTT
CASSLEGASGELFF
>TRBD1|TRBV9|-|TRBJ1-1
TGTGCCAGCAGCGTAGCTCCTGGGACAGGGGGCCTGAACACTGAAGCTTTCTTT
CASSVAPGTGGLNTEAFF
>TRBD2|TRBV4-1|-|TRBJ2-3
TGCGCCAGCAGCCAGCCGCTGGACGCACGGGGGGGTACGCAGTATTTT
CASSQPLDARGGTQYF
>-|TRBV9|-|TRBJ2-7
TGTGCCACCCCGGCCTACGAGCAGTACTTC
CATPAYEQYF
>TRBD1|TRBV28|-|TRBJ1-2
TGTGCCAGCACCCTCCTCCGGACAGGGACTAACTATGGCTACACCTTC
CASTLLRTGTNYGYTF
>-|TRBV3-1/TRBV3-2|-|TRBJ1-2
TGTGCCAGCAGCCAAGATCCGGAGACAGTCTACACCTTC
CASSQDPETVYTF
>-|TRBV6-5|few|TRBJ2-7
TGTGCCAGCAGGCTCGCGGGACAGCCCATCTACGAGCAGTACTTC
CASRLAGQPIYEQYF
>-|TRBV19|-|TRBJ1-5
TGTGCCAGTGGCCAGCCCCAGCATTTT
CASGQPQHF
>TRBD1|TRBV6-5|few|TRBJ2-2
TGTGCCAGCAGTTACCAGGGGGCTCGCGACACCGGGGAGCTGTTTTTT
CASSYQGARDTGELFF
>TRBD1|TRBV28|-|TRBJ1-2
TGTGCCAGCAGTAGTTCGACAGGGATATATGATGTCTATGGCTACACCTTC
CASSSSTGIYDVYGYTF
>TRBD2|TRBV7-3|-|TRBJ2-7
TGTGCCAGCAGCCGGGTCCTGGGACTAGCGGGTAGCCACGACGAGCGGGTCTACGAGCAGTACTTC
CASSRVLGLAGSHDERVYEQYF
>TRBD1|TRBV6-5|-|TRBJ2-2
TGTGCCAGCAGTTACTGGGGACAGGCTTTAACCGGGGAGCTGTTTTTT
CASSYWGQALTGELFF
>TRBD1|TRBV4-1|-|TRBJ2-6
TGCGCCAGCAGCCACCAGACAGGGCTGGCTTCTGGGGCCAACGTCCTGACTTTC
CASSHQTGLASGANVLTF
>-|TRBV28|-|TRBJ1-4
TGTGCCAGCAGTTTAGTCGGTCTAACTAATGAAAAACTGTTTTTT
CASSLVGLTNEKLFF